The 25 T cell receptor beta chains in this list originate from one sample, sequenced in a study of PD-1 blockade in classical Hodgkin lymphoma. Each patient experienced a relapse that followed autologous stem cell transplantation, and brentuximab vedotin exposure varied. TCRdb keeps only in-frame clones here, not all; method: immunoSEQ multiplex PCR. This sample has about 43,000 clones; approximately 70% occur once, and the top ten carry approximately 3%. The input for sequencing was peripheral blood mononuclear cells (PBMCs), taken before the second cycle of nivolumab. Receptors were obtained from a human donor with classical Hodgkin lymphoma.

This clone was detected once. The chain carries TRBV6-6 and TRBJ2-7, with D perhaps matching TRBD1 or TRBD2 (6 bases each). V lost 5 bases and J lost 3, with 20 bases in between. The CDR3 length is 16 residues. The germline gives CDR1 MNHNY, CDR2 SVGAGI (reference sequence). The DNA of the CDR3 is TGTGCCAGCAGTCTCCCCGCGTTGGGGGGCTTCTACGAGCAGTACTTC. Residues: CASSLPALGGFYEQYF.

The genes are TRBV7-2 and TRBJ2-5; 8 bases match TRBD2. With V trimmed by 5 bases and J by 5 bases, 13 bases remained unmatched. The CDR3 is 16 amino acids. Looked up from germline, CDR1 is SGHTA and CDR2 is FQGNSA. CDR3 sequence: CASSPVLSGERETQYF. The CDR3 nucleotides are TGTGCCAGCAGCCCGGTACTTAGCGGGGAGAGGGAGACCCAGTACTTC.

This chain connects TRBV7-2 to TRBJ2-5, with 9 bases aligning to TRBD2. Germline V gene sequence: CDR1 SGHTA, CDR2 FQGNSA. The ends lost 5 bases at V and 5 bases at J; junction bases unmatched: 9. The CDR3 is 15 residues long. The CDR3 here is CASSLNSGSLETQYF. Here the CDR3 DNA reads TGTGCCAGCAGCCTTAATAGCGGGAGCCTTGAGACCCAGTACTTC.

This clone was counted between two and nine times. This sequence joins TRBV6-5 and TRBJ1-3; maybe TRBD1 (5 bases). Looked up from germline, CDR1 is MNHEY and CDR2 is SVGAGI. The length of the CDR3 is 16 residues. V was clipped by 0 bases and J by 0 bases, with 9 bases between them. CDR3 residues: CASSYSGRDSGNTIYF. The CDR3 DNA sequence: TGTGCCAGCAGTTACTCTGGCAGGGACTCTGGAAACACCATATATTTT.

In this sample, this clone turned up once. This sequence joins TRBV9 and TRBJ2-5; D remains unclear. Trimming took 7 bases from V and 8 from J, leaving 21 bases between them. In germline, CDR1 is SGDLS, CDR2 YYNGEE. The CDR3 consists of 14 residues. The CDR3 is CASRQTAQSSTQYF. For the CDR3, the DNA is TGTGCCAGCCGCCAGACTGCGCAGAGTTCCACCCAGTACTTC.

V is TRBV27 and J is TRBJ1-5, with D hard to call. Deletions cut 1 base from V and 1 base from J, with 2 bases between. The length of the CDR3 is 13 residues. Germline CDR1 reads MNHEY; CDR2 reads SMNVEV (reference sequence). Written as DNA, the CDR3 is TGTGCCAGCAGTTTATTAAGCAATCAGCCCCAGCATTTT. It yields the protein CASSLLSNQPQHF.

This chain links TRBV30 with TRBJ2-2, with no clear D. CDR3 size: 13 residues. The germline gives CDR1 GTSNPN, CDR2 SVGIG (reference sequence). Trimming took off 2 bases at V and 5 bases at J, with 9 bases between the two ends. Written as DNA, the CDR3 is TGTGCCTGGAGTTTTGACCAAACCGGGGAGCTGTTTTTT. It codes for CAWSFDQTGELFF.

Points on this clone: The sample has other DNA sequences that encode this CDR3 too. The V call is TRBV9, the J call TRBJ2-7; the D call may be TRBD1 or TRBD2 (6 bases each). V was clipped by 3 bases and J by 2 bases, with 9 bases between them. The CDR3 is 13 amino acids. Germline lookup yields CDR1 SGDLS and CDR2 YYNGEE. The CDR3 sequence: CASSAGATYEQYF. The DNA of the CDR3 is TGTGCCAGCAGCGCGGGGGCGACCTACGAGCAGTACTTC.

V usage is TRBV5-1 and J usage is TRBJ2-1; D is unresolved. V was shortened by 0 bases and J by 8 bases, with 6 bases between the two germline ends. The CDR3 has 12 amino acids. Germline-derived CDR1 and CDR2 are SGHRS and YFSETQ. The CDR3 spells CASSLETDEQFF. In nucleotides, the CDR3 is TGCGCCAGCAGCTTGGAGACGGATGAGCAGTTCTTC.

The chain couples TRBV7-2 to TRBJ1-2; 9 bases map to TRBD1. The CDR3 sequence is 14 residues long. Germline CDR1 reads SGHTA; CDR2 reads FQGNSA. The V segment lost 4 bases and the J segment 5 bases; nucleotides outside the gene matches: 5. The CDR3 sequence is CASSWDRAKYGYTF. The CDR3 DNA is TGTGCCAGCAGCTGGGACAGGGCAAAATATGGCTACACCTTC.

V is TRBV28 and J is TRBJ2-1; the D gene is possibly TRBD2 (5 bases). V was clipped by 8 bases and J by 7 bases, with 15 bases between them. The CDR3 runs 13 residues. The V gene's germline CDR1 is MDHEN and CDR2 SYDVKM. The DNA of the CDR3 is TGTGCCAGCGTACTAGGGAACTGGAATGAGCAGTTCTTC. Its translation is CASVLGNWNEQFF.

The chain is built from TRBV5-4 and TRBJ1-2; no reliable D call. Looked up from germline, CDR1 is SGHNT and CDR2 is YYREEE (reference sequence). This CDR3 comprises 14 residues. V dropped 2 bases and J dropped 2 bases, with 10 bases sitting between them. The CDR3 nucleotides read TGTGCCAGCAGCTTCCCTGGCACCAACTATGGCTACACCTTC. Protein: CASSFPGTNYGYTF. Supplemented by reference TRBV5-4 and TRBJ1-2, the full variable domain reads ETGVTQSPTHLIKTRGQQVTLRCSSQSGHNTVSWYQQALGQGPQFIFQYYREEENGRGNFPPRFSGLQFPNYSSELNVNALELDDSALYLCASSFPGTNYGYTFGSGTRLTVV.

Remarks on this clone: Other DNA variants within this sample encode the same CDR3. The CDR3 spells CASSRSARGAVSEAFF. The CDR3 DNA reads TGCGCCAGCAGCCGCTCTGCCCGGGGCGCAGTATCTGAAGCTTTCTTT. This chain links TRBV4-3 with TRBJ1-1; D possibly corresponds to TRBD1 (5 bases). Trimming left V 4 bases short and J 6 bases short, with 21 bases between. Germline CDR1 LGHNA, CDR2 YSLEER. This CDR3 comprises 16 residues.

The V call is TRBV6-1, the J call TRBJ1-1; D remains unclear. V lost 2 bases, J lost 3 bases, and 16 bases lay in between. The length of the CDR3 is 16 residues. CDR1 MNHNS and CDR2 SASEGT come from the germline V gene. The DNA of the CDR3 is TGTGCCAGCAGTGAACCGACTCGGAGAGCCTACACTGAAGCTTTCTTT. This encodes CASSEPTRRAYTEAFF.

The chain links TRBV6-5 to TRBJ2-5; TRBD1 agrees at 7 bases. This CDR3 contains 13 residues. Germline V gene data show CDR1 as MNHEY and CDR2 as SVGAGI. J was trimmed by 4 bases and V by 4 bases; bases with no gene match: 3. The DNA for the CDR3 is TGTGCCAGCAGTTGGACAGGTGTAGAGACCCAGTACTTC. Translated: CASSWTGVETQYF.

The chain uses TRBV29-1 and TRBJ1-5; D gene uncertain. Trimming pared 5 bases from V and 4 bases from J, leaving 6 bases between. This CDR3 has 11 residues. Germline CDR1 is SQVTM and CDR2 is ANQGSEA. CDR3 coding DNA: TGCAGCGTTCAGGAGAATCAGCCCCAGCATTTT. Translated, it gives CSVQENQPQHF.

This chain connects TRBV30 to TRBJ2-3; D not resolved. This CDR3 is built from 13 residues. Trimming took 4 bases from V and 5 from J, leaving 13 bases between them. CDR1 and CDR2 from the germline V gene are GTSNPN and SVGIG (reference sequence). This CDR3 reads CAWTTFYGDTQYF. In DNA, the CDR3 is TGTGCCTGGACGACTTTCTACGGAGATACGCAGTATTTT.

The chain carries TRBV27 and TRBJ2-7; TRBD1 matches at 7 bases. The CDR3 length is 15 residues. The J segment lost 4 bases and the V segment lost 5 bases, leaving 11 bases of the junction unmatched. CDR1 is MNHEY and CDR2 is SMNVEV in the germline V gene (reference sequence). Here the CDR3 reads CASSRASGQLYEQYF. CDR3 DNA sequence: TGTGCCAGCAGTAGAGCCTCGGGACAGTTATACGAGCAGTACTTC.

The chain combines TRBV7-8 with TRBJ1-4, with TRBD1 identical over 8 bases. The V gene end was trimmed by 5 bases and the J gene end by 5 bases; junction bases not matched to a gene: 4. The length of the CDR3 is 14 residues. CDR1 and CDR2 (germline): SGHVS, FQNEAQ. CDR3 region: CASSHRQGNEKLFF. For the CDR3, the DNA is TGTGCCAGCAGCCATCGACAGGGGAATGAAAAACTGTTTTTT.

Remarks on this clone: Other DNA sequences in this specimen translate into the identical CDR3. The chain employs TRBV6-1 and TRBJ1-5; D not certain. The V end was cut by 1 base, the J end by 0 bases, with 7 bases between. Germline CDR1 MNHNS, CDR2 SASEGT. The CDR3 is 15 residues long. In nucleotides, the CDR3 is TGTGCCAGCAGTGAAGGGACGGTTAGCAATCAGCCCCAGCATTTT. Protein sequence: CASSEGTVSNQPQHF.

The chain employs TRBV7-6 and TRBJ2-1; a possible D gene is TRBD2 (6 bases). The CDR3 is 16 amino acids. V lost 5 bases and J lost 0, with 14 bases in between. In germline, CDR1 is SGHVS, CDR2 FNYEAQ. CDR3 in amino acids: CASSPRGGPSYNEQFF. CDR3 sequence (DNA): TGTGCCAGCAGCCCTAGGGGAGGTCCCTCCTACAATGAGCAGTTCTTC.

The chain couples TRBV10-2 to TRBJ2-5; tentative D call: TRBD1 (5 bases). Trimming removed 8 bases at V and 1 base at J, with 8 bases between. CDR1 and CDR2 from the germline V gene are WSHSY and SAAADI. The CDR3 sequence is 12 residues long. The CDR3: CASHGAQETQYF. DNA of the CDR3: TGCGCCAGCCATGGGGCCCAAGAGACCCAGTACTTC.

V and J are TRBV18 and TRBJ2-3; D might be TRBD1 (5 bases). The V end was cut by 2 bases, the J end by 0 bases, with 12 bases between. CDR3 length: 16 amino acids. Germline CDR1 KGHSH, CDR2 LQKENI. The CDR3 loop is CASSPSGAGSTDTQYF. CDR3 DNA: TGTGCCAGCTCACCATCTGGGGCAGGGAGCACAGATACGCAGTATTTT.

The chain is built from TRBV7-9 and TRBJ2-5; D not certain. Between the trimmed V and J ends, which lost 5 bases and 2 bases, there was a span of 15 bases. The CDR3 covers 15 residues. CDR1 and CDR2 (germline): SEHNR, FQNEAQ (reference sequence). The CDR3 loop is CASSGSASAQETQYF. The CDR3, as DNA: TGTGCCAGCAGCGGTTCAGCTTCTGCGCAAGAGACCCAGTACTTC.

The chain uses TRBV15 and TRBJ1-2; D gene uncertain. Germline V lookup: CDR1 LNHNV, CDR2 YYDKDF (reference sequence). CDR3 length: 14 residues. V shed 0 bases and J shed 4 bases, with 9 bases lying between them. In DNA, the CDR3 is TGTGCCACCAGCAGAGATAGGTCAGGCTATGGCTACACCTTC. Translation gives CATSRDRSGYGYTF.